A single sample gave rise to the 5 T cell receptor beta chains below, sequenced in a study of blood T cell repertoires in COVID-19 (dated by TCRdb to 2018 to 2020). The method behind the library was the immunoSEQ multiplex PCR assay. TCRdb holds this immuneACCESS table with in-frame rearrangements only. Some clones are missing; in checked studies, unresolved V genes explain under half, and the rest has no known cause. Counted in this sample were around 140,000 clones; about 86% of them appeared once. The ten largest clones take up about 8.4% of the sample. Sequencing was done on a sample of peripheral blood. The receptors were sampled from a woman in her fifties or sixties with active or convalescent COVID-19.

The rearrangement uses TRBV5-1 and TRBJ2-2; 10 nucleotides align to TRBD2. Germline V CDR1 and CDR2: SGHRS, YFSETQ. Trimming at V came to 0 bases and at J to 9 bases, leaving 5 bases not matched to a gene. This CDR3 contains 15 residues. This CDR3 reads CASSLVASGSRELFF. CDR3 nucleotide sequence: TGCGCCAGCAGCTTGGTGGCTAGCGGGAGCCGGGAGCTGTTTTTT.

This clone occurred once. The rearrangement joins TRBV11-2 to TRBJ1-4, with D tentatively TRBD1 (5 bases). Trimming stripped 5 bases from V and 6 bases from J, with 10 bases between. Looked up from germline, CDR1 is SGHAT and CDR2 is FQNNGV. The CDR3 has 13 amino acids. The CDR3 DNA reads as TGTGCCAGCAGCGGCAGGGTTCATGAAAAACTGTTTTTT. This translates into CASSGRVHEKLFF.

This clone was found a few times. This chain joins TRBV28 and TRBJ1-2; a possible D gene is TRBD1 (6 bases). CDR1 is MDHEN and CDR2 is SYDVKM in the germline V gene. There are 15 residues in the CDR3. Trimming pared 5 bases from V and 8 bases from J, leaving 21 bases between. The CDR3 loop reads CASSEIYRARSGYTF. CDR3 coding DNA: TGTGCCAGCAGTGAAATATACAGGGCGCGCAGCGGCTACACCTTC.

This chain connects TRBV6-5 to TRBJ2-5, with TRBD2 matching over 9 bases. Germline V gene data show CDR1 as MNHEY and CDR2 as SVGAGI. V lost 10 bases, J lost 2 bases, and 8 bases stayed unmatched. The CDR3 extends over 14 amino acids. CDR3 nucleotides: TGTGCCATAAAACTACTAGCGGGTCAAGAGACCCAGTACTTC. This gives the protein CAIKLLAGQETQYF.

This chain uses TRBV7-6 with TRBJ2-1; 9 bases are shared with TRBD2. Germline V gene data show CDR1 as SGHVS and CDR2 as FNYEAQ. J was trimmed by 2 bases and V by 5 bases; bases with no gene match: 7. The length of the CDR3 is 16 residues. This CDR3 is CASSPIAGATYNEQFF. The CDR3 DNA is TGTGCCAGCAGCCCTATAGCGGGGGCCACCTACAATGAGCAGTTCTTC.